This TCR beta chain was retrieved from a study of T-cell memory formation after mild COVID-19. Whole-study results and caveats: Among clones contracting day 15 to 85, CD4/CD8 was balanced, whereas later expanders leaned CD4+.

TCRdb independently ran MiXCR on the 5' RACE reads; one entry per CDR3 protein. The sample includes around 390,000 distinct CDR3 sequences, approximately 15% of them seen just once. This clonotype was detected a few times. Its antigen is currently unknown. Sequenced sample: PBMCs or a T cell subset sorted from them (not recorded which). The receptor comes from a man younger than 30 who had mild COVID-19 (a few samples of this study predate the infection). Cell type and time point are not known.

The CDR3 here is CASSRSGTGMDTQYF. The CDR3 DNA sequence: TGCGCCAGCAGCCGATCTGGGACGGGCATGGATACGCAGTATTTT. The chain links TRBV4-3 to TRBJ2-3; D might be TRBD1 or TRBD2, each matching 5 bases. This CDR3 region has 15 residues. Looked up from germline, CDR1 is LGHNA and CDR2 is YSLEER. V lost 4 bases and J 6 bases, leaving 17 bases between the germline ends.